These 13 T cell receptor beta chains came from one sample sequenced in a study of T cell repertoires in cytomegalovirus infection. TCRdb reprocessed the reads via MiXCR and lists one record per CDR3 protein. The table has roughly 730,000 distinct CDR3 sequences, roughly 33% seen once. For these receptors, no antigen is known. The source was cultured PBMCs, collected from culture after CMV antigen stimulation. These receptors were taken from a human donor in good health (CMV status not recorded). Some clones in this sample may be carry-over from other donors' samples.

This chain joins TRBV19 and TRBJ2-2; D may correspond to TRBD1 or TRBD2 (6 bases each). Germline CDR1 LNHDA, CDR2 SQIVND (reference sequence). The CDR3 runs 14 residues. This chain's CDR3 is CISREQGTTGELFF. The CDR3 nucleotides are TGTATTTCCCGGGAGCAGGGGACCACCGGGGAGCTGTTTTTT.

This clonotype showed up many times. This sequence joins TRBV7-2 and TRBJ1-4; D is possibly TRBD1 (6 bases). Germline values: CDR1 SGHTA, CDR2 FQGNSA. V dropped 0 bases and J dropped 3 bases, with 8 bases sitting between them. There are 15 residues in the CDR3. CDR3 sequence reads: CASSLARTANEKLFF. The CDR3 DNA sequence: TGTGCCAGCAGCTTAGCGAGGACAGCTAATGAAAAACTGTTTTTT.

V and J are TRBV12-5 and TRBJ2-7; no definite D call. Trimming left V 2 bases short and J 6 bases short, with 8 bases between. The CDR3 length is 12 residues. In germline, CDR1 is LGHNT, CDR2 FRNRAP. The CDR3 DNA sequence: TGTGCTAGTGGTTTGATCCGGTGCGAGCAGTACTTC. Translated, it gives CASGLIRCEQYF.

The chain has TRBV29-1 and TRBJ1-2; D gene ambiguous. This CDR3 is 11 amino acids long. Germline values: CDR1 SQVTM, CDR2 ANQGSEA. Trimming took 2 bases from V and 4 from J, leaving 5 bases between them. The CDR3 DNA sequence: TGCAGCGTTGAAACAGTCTATGGCTACACCTTC. This gives the protein CSVETVYGYTF.

This chain links TRBV20-1 with TRBJ2-1; TRBD1 agrees at 8 bases. From germline, CDR1 is DFQATT and CDR2 SNEGSKA (reference sequence). After removal of 4 bases from V and 7 bases from J, the junction contained 12 bases not matched to a gene. The CDR3 is 15 residues long. In DNA, the CDR3 is TGCAGTGCTACAGATTCAGGGGGCTACCGGAATGAGCAGTTCTTC. Translation: CSATDSGGYRNEQFF.

In its sample, this clonotype was seen a few times. The V call is TRBV19, the J call TRBJ1-1; TRBD1 is a possible D gene (6 bases). CDR1 is LNHDA, CDR2 SQIVND, per germline (reference sequence). The CDR3 has 14 amino acids. V was shortened by 9 bases and J by 3 bases, with 17 bases between the two germline ends. The CDR3 reads CASNPGHSYTEAFF. CDR3 sequence (DNA): TGTGCCAGCAATCCGGGACACTCCTACACTGAAGCTTTCTTT.

This clonotype was observed a handful of times. The chain joins TRBV19 to TRBJ1-4; the match to TRBD1 covers 8 bases. The CDR3 sequence is 13 residues long. Trimming cost V 11 bases and J 6 bases; bases outside gene matches: 8. Germline CDR1 reads LNHDA; CDR2 reads SQIVND (reference sequence). DNA of the CDR3: TGTGCCTCTGTGGCCAGGGGGCATGAAAAACTGTTTTTT. Translation: CASVARGHEKLFF.

This clonotype was seen ten or more times. CDR3 DNA sequence: TGTGCCAGCAGCTTAGGGCCGGATCAGCCCCAGCATTTT. Translation: CASSLGPDQPQHF. The chain carries TRBV7-2 and TRBJ1-5; no definite D call. CDR3 length: 13 amino acids. V lost 1 base, J lost 5 bases, and 6 bases lay in between. The germline CDR1 and CDR2 sequences are SGHTA and FQGNSA.

The chain links TRBV4-1 to TRBJ2-1; 12 bases fit TRBD2. The CDR3 runs to 17 residues. V trimming: 1 base; J trimming: 8 bases; junction bases outside the gene matches: 9. Per the germline V gene, CDR1 is MGHRA and CDR2 is YSYEKL. The CDR3 DNA reads TGCGCCAGCAGCCAAGCGAACCTAGCGGGAGGGCCGGATGAGCAGTTCTTC. Residues: CASSQANLAGGPDEQFF.

The V gene is TRBV6-2 or TRBV6-3, the J gene TRBJ2-7, with a weak D call TRBD1 (6 bases). In germline, CDR1 is MNHEY, CDR2 SVGEGT. There are 12 residues in the CDR3. V lost 10 bases and J lost 2, with 12 bases in between. The CDR3 DNA sequence: TGTGCCACCCGACAGGATACCTACGAGCAGTACTTC. Its protein is CATRQDTYEQYF.

The chain uses TRBV2 and TRBJ1-5, with D perhaps TRBD1 (6 bases). Trimming cost V 6 bases and J 5 bases, with 11 bases left between them. Germline V CDR1 and CDR2: SNHLY, FYNNEI. The CDR3 spans 13 residues. CDR3 sequence (DNA): TGTGCCAGCAGGCGGGACACCGATCAGCCCCAGCATTTT. Translating it yields CASRRDTDQPQHF.

A few counts support this clonotype. The J gene is TRBJ2-1, the V gene TRBV5-4; D perhaps matches TRBD2 (6 bases). The V and J ends lost 5 bases and 0 bases respectively, with 18 bases between them. The germline V gene has CDR1 SGHNT and CDR2 YYREEE (reference sequence). The CDR3 contains 17 residues. The CDR3 bases are TGTGCCAGCAGTCCCCGATCGGGACTCAGCTCCTACAATGAGCAGTTCTTC. This encodes CASSPRSGLSSYNEQFF. Full variable domain (rest looked up from reference TRBV5-4 and TRBJ2-1): ETGVTQSPTHLIKTRGQQVTLRCSSQSGHNTVSWYQQALGQGPQFIFQYYREEENGRGNFPPRFSGLQFPNYSSELNVNALELDDSALYLCASSPRSGLSSYNEQFFGPGTRLTVL.

In this sample, this clonotype turned up a few times. The rearrangement joins TRBV12-3 or TRBV12-4 to TRBJ1-3; a weak D match, TRBD1 (6 bases). The CDR3 is made up of 12 amino acids. The germline V and J ends were trimmed by 5 bases and 6 bases, with 8 bases remaining between them. The CDR3 nucleotides are TGTGCCAGCAGTGACAGGAAAAACACCATATATTTT. Translated: CASSDRKNTIYF.